One and the same sample provided the 9 T cell receptor beta chains below, sequenced in a study of blood T cell repertoires in COVID-19. This table comes from immunoSEQ multiplex PCR, and its TCRdb copy is limited to in-frame clones, with some not included. The table shows hundreds of thousands of clones, with around 89% occurring only once. Sequenced input: PBMCs or T cells enriched from blood (not recorded which). The receptors shown here come from a woman aged 35 to 49 who had recovered from COVID-19.

The chain combines TRBV7-3 with TRBJ2-3, with 7 nucleotides matching TRBD2. V was clipped by 7 bases and J by 0 bases; unmatched bases: 7. The CDR3 is 15 amino acids. The germline V gene has CDR1 SGHTA and CDR2 FQGTGA. This CDR3 is CASTVGLGSTDTQYF. CDR3 in DNA: TGTGCCAGCACCGTCGGACTAGGCAGCACAGATACGCAGTATTTT.

The table lists this clone with a few counts. This chain uses TRBV18 with TRBJ2-1; D gene uncertain. V gave up 0 bases and J gave up 3 bases, with 6 bases separating them. There are 14 residues in the CDR3. Germline CDR1 KGHSH, CDR2 LQKENI. In DNA, the CDR3 is TGTGCCAGCTCACCACCCCCCGGCTACAATGAGCAGTTCTTC. Translating it yields CASSPPPGYNEQFF.

The chain uses TRBV7-9 and TRBJ2-3, with 7 bases that match TRBD2. V was clipped by 8 bases and J by 3 bases; unmatched bases: 11. From germline, CDR1 is SEHNR and CDR2 FQNEAQ (reference sequence). CDR3 length equals 15 residues. The CDR3 DNA is TGTGCCAGCTCCACAAGTCTAGCGGCAACAGATACGCAGTATTTT. Amino acids: CASSTSLAATDTQYF.

J is TRBJ1-2 and V is TRBV24-1; 7 nucleotides agree with TRBD1. Trimming removed 4 bases from V and 2 bases from J; junction bases left unmatched: 15. The CDR3 runs to 18 residues. Germline V gives CDR1 KGHDR, CDR2 SFDVKD. The CDR3 loop reads CATSDPSIPTGQNYGYTF. In DNA, the CDR3 is TGTGCCACCAGTGACCCCTCCATACCGACAGGGCAGAACTATGGCTACACCTTC.

The V gene is TRBV27, the J gene TRBJ1-1; 8 bases fit TRBD1. The V and J ends lost 4 bases and 1 base, in that order; junction bases with no gene match: 5. In germline, CDR1 is MNHEY, CDR2 SMNVEV (reference sequence). The CDR3 is 15 residues long. CDR3 region: CASSSGGTGNTEAFF. CDR3 nucleotides: TGTGCCAGCAGTTCAGGCGGGACAGGGAACACTGAAGCTTTCTTT.

The V call is TRBV5-4, the J call TRBJ2-7; 14 nucleotides agree with TRBD2. V lost 4 bases and J lost 4; bases outside the gene matches: 7. CDR1 is SGHNT and CDR2 is YYREEE in the germline V gene (reference sequence). The CDR3 sequence is 16 residues long. The CDR3 region is CASSRTGLAGVYEQYF. CDR3 nucleotides: TGTGCCAGCAGCCGTACGGGACTAGCGGGAGTATACGAGCAGTACTTC.

The chain joins TRBV11-2 to TRBJ2-5, with unresolved D. This CDR3 spans 13 amino acids. Per germline, CDR1 SGHAT and CDR2 FQNNGV. Trimming took 4 bases from V and 7 from J, leaving 13 bases between them. CDR3 in DNA: TGTGCCAGCAGCTCCGACGGAGCCGGGACCCAGTACTTC. This sequence encodes CASSSDGAGTQYF.

This chain uses TRBV29-1 with TRBJ2-3; D perhaps matches TRBD2 (5 bases). Germline V gene data show CDR1 as SQVTM and CDR2 as ANQGSEA. CDR3 length: 12 residues. Trimming took 6 bases from V and 2 from J, leaving 9 bases between them. The DNA for the CDR3 is TGCAGCGTATGGACTTCCACAGATACGCAGTATTTT. Translation: CSVWTSTDTQYF.

V gene TRBV2 combines with J gene TRBJ2-5, with D possibly TRBD1 on 6 matching bases. Germline loops: CDR1 SNHLY, CDR2 FYNNEI. The ends were cut back, 1 base at V and 8 bases at J, with 17 bases in the middle. The CDR3 consists of 15 residues. In nucleotides, the CDR3 is TGTGCCAGCAGTGAAGATCGGGGCAGGGGAGAAACCCAGTACTTC. It encodes CASSEDRGRGETQYF.